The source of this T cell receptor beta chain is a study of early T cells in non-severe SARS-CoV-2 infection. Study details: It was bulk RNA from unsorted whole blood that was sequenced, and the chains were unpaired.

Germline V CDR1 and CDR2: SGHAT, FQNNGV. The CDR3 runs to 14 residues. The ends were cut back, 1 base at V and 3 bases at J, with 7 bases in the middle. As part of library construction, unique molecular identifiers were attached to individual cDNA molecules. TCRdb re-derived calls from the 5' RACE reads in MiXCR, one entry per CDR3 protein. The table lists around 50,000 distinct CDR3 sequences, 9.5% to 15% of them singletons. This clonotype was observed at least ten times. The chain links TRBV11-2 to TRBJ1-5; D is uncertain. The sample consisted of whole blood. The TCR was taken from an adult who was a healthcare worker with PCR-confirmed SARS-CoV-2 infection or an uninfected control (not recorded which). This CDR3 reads CASSLAGPNQPQHF. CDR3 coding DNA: TGTGCCAGCAGCTTAGCTGGGCCCAATCAGCCCCAGCATTTT.